Listed here are 22 T cell receptor beta chains from one sample, sequenced in a study of blood T cells in healthy people across ages. The second PCR ran 7 to 11 cycles with a sample-barcoded 5' primer and J-beta primers. TCRdb passed the 5' RACE reads through MiXCR, listing each CDR3 protein once. The sample has 800,000 or so distinct CDR3 sequences, around half seen once; the top ten hold roughly 20%. Sequenced material: blood. All receptors derive from an elderly man in good health.

The CDR3 protein is CASSRSTGSTFTEAFF. The CDR3 DNA follows: TGTGCCAGCAGCCGCAGTACAGGGTCCACCTTCACTGAAGCTTTCTTT. The chain is built from TRBV28 and TRBJ1-1, with a possible D match to TRBD1 (6 bases). The germline V gene has CDR1 MDHEN and CDR2 SYDVKM. V shed 6 bases and J shed 4 bases, with 21 bases lying between them. CDR3 length: 16 residues.

This chain uses TRBV4-2 with TRBJ1-6; TRBD1 is a possible D gene (6 bases). Germline V lookup: CDR1 LGHNA, CDR2 YNFKEQ. V shed 2 bases and J shed 3 bases, with 14 bases lying between them. The CDR3 sequence is 17 residues long. CDR3: CASSQIPGVDYNSPLHF. The CDR3 coding sequence is TGTGCCAGCAGCCAAATCCCAGGGGTGGACTATAATTCACCCCTCCACTTT.

The chain is built from TRBV29-1 and TRBJ2-3; 8 bases agree with TRBD2. Germline V gene sequence: CDR1 SQVTM, CDR2 ANQGSEA. V shed 6 bases, J shed 11 bases, and the junction held 10 bases outside the gene matches. This CDR3 comprises 12 residues. The CDR3 region has the DNA TGCAGCGTGGGACGACAGAGCGGGGGGCAGTATTTT. It yields the protein CSVGRQSGGQYF.

In its sample, this clonotype was seen a few times. The V and J genes are TRBV28 and TRBJ1-2, with a weak D call TRBD1 (6 bases). Germline CDR1 is MDHEN and CDR2 is SYDVKM. V lost 6 bases and J 7 bases, leaving 12 bases between the germline ends. This CDR3 is built from 12 residues. CDR3 DNA sequence: TGTGCCAGCAGATTTAACAGGGTTGGCTACACCTTC. Its translation: CASRFNRVGYTF.

V usage is TRBV5-1 and J usage is TRBJ2-1, with 10 bases identical to TRBD2. This CDR3 comprises 17 residues. Per the germline V gene, CDR1 is SGHRS and CDR2 is YFSETQ. The CDR3 loop reads CASGLLSSGSSYNEQFF. CDR3 nucleotides: TGCGCTAGCGGCCTACTGTCTAGCGGGAGCTCCTACAATGAGCAGTTCTTC.

The chain has TRBV21-1 and TRBJ2-1; the DNA was not used to check the table's D call, TRBD2. TRBV21-1 is a known pseudogene. The CDR3 contains 16 residues. CDR3 sequence: CASNPLAGESYNEQFF. For the CDR3, the DNA is TGTGCCAGCAACCCACTAGCGGGGGAGTCCTACAATGAGCAGTTCTTC.

The chain links TRBV27 to TRBJ2-7; D may be TRBD1 (7 bases). V was pared by 7 bases and J by 2 bases, with 15 bases between. The length of the CDR3 is 14 residues. Germline V lookup: CDR1 MNHEY, CDR2 SMNVEV (reference sequence). The CDR3 DNA follows: TGTGCCAGCAAATGGGGCAGGGGGGCCTACGAGCAGTACTTC. Amino acid sequence: CASKWGRGAYEQYF.

This clonotype turned up a few times. The genes are TRBV20-1 and TRBJ2-4; D is possibly TRBD2 (5 bases). Trimming removed 3 bases at V and 0 bases at J, with 12 bases between. The CDR3 is 15 residues long. From germline, CDR1 is DFQATT and CDR2 SNEGSKA (reference sequence). Written as DNA, the CDR3 is TGCAGTGCTAGTGCCAGCGGTTTAGCCAAAAACATTCAGTACTTC. Encoded protein: CSASASGLAKNIQYF.

The sample holds a few counts of this clonotype. The gene calls are TRBV20-1 and TRBJ1-6; 7 positions match TRBD1. The V and J ends lost 3 bases and 5 bases, in that order; junction bases with no gene match: 4. Germline CDR1 DFQATT, CDR2 SNEGSKA (reference sequence). The CDR3 has 14 amino acids. For the CDR3, the DNA is TGCAGTGCTAGGGCAGGGGGGGATAATTCACCCCTCCACTTT. The encoded protein is CSARAGGDNSPLHF.

The chain joins TRBV4-2 to TRBJ2-7; D unresolved. The germline gives CDR1 LGHNA, CDR2 YNFKEQ. Trimming removed 0 bases at V and 3 bases at J, with 12 bases between. CDR3 size: 15 residues. The CDR3 loop reads CASSQEQLSGYEQYF. In nucleotides, the CDR3 is TGTGCCAGCAGCCAAGAACAGCTCTCCGGCTACGAGCAGTACTTC.

The rearrangement uses TRBV5-1 and TRBJ1-2, with D unclear. CDR1 and CDR2 (germline): SGHRS, YFSETQ. The CDR3 is made up of 12 amino acids. V was shortened by 4 bases and J by 5 bases, with 9 bases between the two germline ends. The CDR3 loop is CASSPGEYGYTF. The CDR3 coding sequence is TGCGCCAGCAGCCCCGGGGAGTATGGCTACACCTTC.

The table lists this clonotype with many counts. The chain carries TRBV29-1 and TRBJ2-7; no definite D call. CDR1 and CDR2 from the germline V gene are SQVTM and ANQGSEA. This CDR3 is built from 13 residues. Trimming stripped 5 bases from V and 1 base from J, with 12 bases between. The CDR3: CSVQPPGSYEQYF. The CDR3 region has the DNA TGCAGCGTTCAACCCCCGGGTTCCTACGAGCAGTACTTC.

In its sample, this clonotype was seen a few times. The chain has TRBV7-2 and TRBJ2-3; D might be TRBD1 (6 bases). CDR1 SGHTA and CDR2 FQGNSA come from the germline V gene. V was clipped by 2 bases and J by 0 bases, with 9 bases between them. CDR3 length: 15 amino acids. This chain's CDR3 is CASSLSGQSTDTQYF. The CDR3 bases are TGTGCCAGCAGCTTAAGCGGACAGAGCACAGATACGCAGTATTTT.

This clonotype was counted a few times. V is TRBV29-1 and J is TRBJ2-7; 7 nucleotides line up with TRBD1. The CDR3 runs to 11 residues. CDR1 and CDR2 (germline): SQVTM, ANQGSEA. After removal of 4 bases from V and 9 bases from J, the junction contained 6 bases not matched to a gene. The CDR3: CSVVLQGRQYF. The CDR3, as DNA: TGCAGCGTTGTGCTACAGGGGCGGCAGTACTTC.

The gene calls are TRBV7-9 and TRBJ2-5; 7 bases map to TRBD1. The tail of the sequence fits TRBJ2-7 better, so the J call may be wrong. Germline V lookup: CDR1 SEHNR, CDR2 FQNEAQ (reference sequence). This CDR3 spans 16 amino acids. CDR3 loop: CASSSVGRDRSPEQYF. The DNA for the CDR3 is TGTGCCAGCAGCTCCGTGGGACGGGACAGAAGCCCCGAGCAGTACTTC.

The chain employs TRBV7-8 and TRBJ2-6; 7 bases agree with TRBD1. Germline V gene sequence: CDR1 SGHVS, CDR2 FQNEAQ. The CDR3 runs to 17 residues. V dropped 6 bases and J dropped 2; count of bases not matched to a gene: 10. The CDR3 bases are TGTGCCAGCAGAAGACAGGGCCCAGGGACTGGGGCCAACGTCCTGACTTTC. Residues: CASRRQGPGTGANVLTF. The full variable domain, its missing parts supplied by reference TRBV7-8 and TRBJ2-6, is GAGVSQSPRYKVAKRGQDVALRCDPISGHVSLFWYQQALGQGPEFLTYFQNEAQLDKSGLPSDRFFAERPEGSVSTLKIQRTQQEDSAVYLCASRRQGPGTGANVLTFGAGSRLTVL.

This clonotype appeared a few times. The rearrangement joins TRBV27 to TRBJ1-1; D might be TRBD1 (5 bases). The germline V and J ends were trimmed by 8 bases and 5 bases, with 15 bases remaining between them. CDR3 size: 13 residues. The germline CDR1 and CDR2 sequences are MNHEY and SMNVEV (reference sequence). CDR3 nucleotides: TGTGCCAGCTCAAGGGGAGGGACGACTGAAGCTTTCTTT. Translating it yields CASSRGGTTEAFF.

This sequence joins TRBV20-1 and TRBJ2-3, with 7 bases lining up with TRBD2. Looked up from germline, CDR1 is DFQATT and CDR2 is SNEGSKA (reference sequence). This CDR3 region has 17 residues. Trimming removed 0 bases from V and 0 bases from J; junction bases left unmatched: 9. CDR3 in amino acids: CSARDTLAAASTDTQYF. In DNA, the CDR3 is TGCAGTGCTAGAGACACGCTAGCGGCAGCTAGCACAGATACGCAGTATTTT.

This clonotype was observed once. The chain has TRBV5-1 and TRBJ2-7; TRBD2 matches at 11 bases. Germline V gene sequence: CDR1 SGHRS, CDR2 YFSETQ. V lost 7 bases, J lost 3 bases, and 9 bases stayed unmatched. The CDR3 contains 15 residues. In DNA form, the CDR3 reads TGCGCCAGCGGAGTGACTAGCGGGGCCCTCTACGAGCAGTACTTC. This encodes CASGVTSGALYEQYF.

This clonotype was seen a few times. The J gene is TRBJ2-7, the V gene TRBV24-1; D perhaps matches TRBD1 (5 bases). The assigned J gene may be wrong: the sequence end matches TRBJ2-5 better. The CDR3 length is 16 residues. Germline-derived CDR1 and CDR2 are KGHDR and SFDVKD. The CDR3 loop reads CATSDLSSTGSGTQYF. The CDR3 DNA reads TGTGCCACCAGTGACCTCTCTAGTACAGGCAGTGGGACCCAGTACTTC.

The chain combines TRBV12-3 or TRBV12-4 with TRBJ2-2, with 8 bases that match TRBD1. V gave up 4 bases and J gave up 1 base; unmatched junction bases: 5. The CDR3 spans 16 residues. The CDR3 loop reads CASSWDRRENTGELFF. The DNA of the CDR3 is TGTGCCAGCAGTTGGGACAGGCGAGAGAACACCGGGGAGCTGTTTTTT.

This clonotype showed up many times. The genes are TRBV2 and TRBJ2-5; D is perhaps TRBD2 (5 bases). Germline V gives CDR1 SNHLY, CDR2 FYNNEI. CDR3 length equals 14 residues. The V end lost 4 bases, the J end lost 2 bases, and 11 bases lay between the germline ends. CDR3 protein: CASSGRRFQETQYF. The CDR3 DNA follows: TGTGCCAGCAGTGGGAGGAGGTTTCAAGAGACCCAGTACTTC.